This T cell receptor (beta chain) was found in a study of cytomegalovirus exposure and HLA in healthy donors. Study details: An earlier analysis identified 110 million or so unique TCR beta sequences in approximately 170 million T cells. Study-wide points: Later on, analysis showed that most CMV-associated TCR beta chains appeared to be HLA-restricted. Association with HLA alleles at 0.05 false discovery rate was found for around 17,000 TCR beta sequences in a later analysis.

It was with 60 Vbeta and 13 Jbeta primers that the PCR ran. The method was immunoSEQ multiplex PCR; TCRdb's version includes in-frame clones alone and lacks a portion of them. This table has 150,000 to 200,000 clones, roughly 13% appearing once. Healthy bone marrow donors made up the donors. This clone showed up just a few times. Antigen specificity is unknown. This CDR3 has 12 amino acids. The germline CDR1 and CDR2 sequences are SQVTM and ANQGSEA. V was clipped by 1 base and J by 3 bases, with 6 bases between them. The material sequenced was PBMCs. V gene TRBV29-1 combines with J gene TRBJ1-2; D possibly corresponds to TRBD1 (6 bases). The clonotype was recovered from a man aged 45-65 years in good health and CMV-seropositive. The CDR3 DNA sequence: TGCAGCGTTGAAGGACAGGACTATGGCTACACCTTC. Amino acids: CSVEGQDYGYTF. Filled out from reference TRBV29-1 and TRBJ1-2, the complete variable domain reads SAVISQKPSRDICQRGTSLTIQCQVDSQVTMMFWYRQQPGQSLTLIATANQGSEATYESGFVIDKFPISRPNLTFSTLTVSNMSPEDSSIYLCSVEGQDYGYTFGSGTRLTVV.